This passage covers 25 T cell receptor beta chains from one sample sequenced in a study of blood T cell repertoires in COVID-19. TCRdb keeps only in-frame clones here, not all; method: immunoSEQ multiplex PCR. The sample lists 65,000 to 90,000 clones; 80% to 90% were seen once. The sample was peripheral blood. The receptors shown here come from a man aged 45 to 65 with acute or convalescent COVID-19.

This chain uses TRBV11-2 with TRBJ1-1; D perhaps matches TRBD1 (5 bases). Per germline, CDR1 SGHAT and CDR2 FQNNGV. Trimming removed 2 bases at V and 5 bases at J, with 12 bases between. The CDR3 loop spans 14 amino acids. The chain's CDR3 is CASSLQGAGTEAFF. The CDR3 bases are TGTGCCAGCAGCTTACAGGGCGCGGGAACTGAAGCTTTCTTT.

The chain combines TRBV5-1 with TRBJ2-3, with 11 bases matching TRBD2. Germline CDR1 SGHRS, CDR2 YFSETQ. V trimming: 2 bases; J trimming: 1 base; junction bases outside the gene matches: 3. The CDR3 has 16 amino acids. For the CDR3, the DNA is TGCGCCAGCAGCTTAGGGACTAGCGGCCGCACAGATACGCAGTATTTT. The encoded protein is CASSLGTSGRTDTQYF.

The gene calls are TRBV5-1 and TRBJ2-1; 7 bases are a match to TRBD2. Germline CDR1 SGHRS, CDR2 YFSETQ. With 4 bases clipped from V and 2 bases from J, the junction kept 6 bases outside the gene matches. The CDR3 covers 15 residues. CDR3 sequence reads: CASSPGLVPYNEQFF. For the CDR3, the DNA is TGCGCCAGCAGCCCCGGACTAGTTCCCTACAATGAGCAGTTCTTC.

This clone was found once. The chain recombines TRBV7-2 with TRBJ1-6; D might be TRBD1 (6 bases). Trimming stripped 1 base from V and 6 bases from J, with 13 bases between. This CDR3 has 16 residues. Germline CDR1 and CDR2: SGHTA and FQGNSA. The CDR3 sequence is CASSLDRDLRNSPLHF. The CDR3 DNA is TGTGCCAGCAGCTTAGACAGGGATCTTCGTAATTCACCCCTCCACTTT.

The rearrangement joins TRBV29-1 to TRBJ2-5; D might be TRBD2 (7 bases). Germline values: CDR1 SQVTM, CDR2 ANQGSEA. The CDR3 loop spans 14 amino acids. Trimming stripped 3 bases from V and 2 bases from J, with 13 bases between. Here the CDR3 reads CSVDPGGRQETQYF. The CDR3 DNA is TGCAGCGTTGATCCCGGGGGGCGGCAAGAGACCCAGTACTTC.

This rearrangement joins TRBV7-6 to TRBJ2-5; 9 bases align to TRBD1. The CDR3 spans 14 residues. Germline CDR1 reads SGHVS; CDR2 reads FNYEAQ. J was trimmed by 5 bases and V by 5 bases; bases with no gene match: 6. CDR3 in amino acids: CASSPGTGLETQYF. The CDR3 DNA reads TGTGCCAGCAGCCCCGGGACAGGGCTCGAGACCCAGTACTTC.

This chain connects TRBV5-1 to TRBJ2-3, with D possibly being TRBD1 (6 bases). CDR1 and CDR2 from the germline V gene are SGHRS and YFSETQ. Trimming pared 0 bases from V and 6 bases from J, leaving 20 bases between. CDR3 length: 17 amino acids. The CDR3 sequence is CASSLDGRPGDKDTQYF. The CDR3 DNA reads TGCGCCAGCAGCTTGGATGGAAGGCCAGGGGATAAGGATACGCAGTATTTT.

The rearrangement links TRBV5-1 to TRBJ2-1; D possibly corresponds to TRBD2 (5 bases). V lost 0 bases and J 2 bases, leaving 9 bases between the germline ends. Germline CDR1 and CDR2: SGHRS and YFSETQ. The CDR3 has 15 residues. The CDR3 spells CASSLVSGAYNEQFF. The CDR3 DNA follows: TGCGCCAGCAGCTTGGTAAGCGGAGCCTACAATGAGCAGTTCTTC.

The chain employs TRBV5-3 and TRBJ2-1, with unresolved D. TRBV5-3 is an ORF, with its function uncertain. This CDR3 region has 13 residues. The germline V and J ends were trimmed by 2 bases and 12 bases, with 15 bases remaining between them. The DNA for the CDR3 is TGTGCCAGAAGCTTCGACCCACACCAGGCGCAGTTCTTC. Translated, it gives CARSFDPHQAQFF.

The chain joins TRBV3-1 (or the pseudogene TRBV3-2) to TRBJ1-5; the D is unclear. Germline V gene lookup returns CDR1 LGHDT and CDR2 YNNKEL (reference sequence). The CDR3 is made up of 13 amino acids. V was trimmed by 1 base and J by 7 bases, leaving 8 bases between them. The CDR3 DNA is TGTGCCAGCAGCCAAGGGGTGCGGCAGCCCCAGCATTTT. Its protein is CASSQGVRQPQHF.

V and J are TRBV4-1 and TRBJ1-2; the D gene is possibly TRBD1 (6 bases). Germline V lookup: CDR1 MGHRA, CDR2 YSYEKL. V shed 3 bases and J shed 2 bases, with 10 bases lying between them. CDR3 length equals 14 residues. CDR3 in DNA: TGCGCCAGCAGCCACGCCGGGACAAACTATGGCTACACCTTC. Encoded protein: CASSHAGTNYGYTF.

V is TRBV2 and J is TRBJ1-5, with TRBD1 matching 9 bases. Germline values: CDR1 SNHLY, CDR2 FYNNEI. V shed 5 bases, J shed 1 base, and the junction held 3 bases outside the gene matches. CDR3 size: 15 residues. The CDR3 region is CASSRDRASNQPQHF. CDR3 in DNA: TGTGCCAGCAGTAGGGACAGGGCAAGCAATCAGCCCCAGCATTTT.

The chain uses TRBV19 and TRBJ1-2; tentative D call: TRBD1 (6 bases). V lost 5 bases, J lost 0 bases, and 13 bases lay in between. Germline lookup yields CDR1 LNHDA and CDR2 SQIVND (reference sequence). The CDR3 is 15 residues long. The CDR3 here is CASSSLAGANYGYTF. For the CDR3, the DNA is TGTGCCAGTAGTTCCCTCGCAGGGGCTAACTATGGCTACACCTTC.

J is TRBJ2-1 and V is TRBV11-2; 12 bases agree with TRBD2. This CDR3 spans 15 amino acids. V lost 4 bases to trimming and J lost 8 bases; unmatched junction nucleotides: 6. CDR1 and CDR2 from the germline V gene are SGHAT and FQNNGV. This chain's CDR3 is CASSSRLAGVDEQFF. CDR3 DNA: TGTGCCAGCAGCTCCAGACTAGCGGGGGTGGATGAGCAGTTCTTC. Full variable domain (outside the CDR3, taken from reference TRBV11-2 and TRBJ2-1): EAGVAQSPRYKIIEKRQSVAFWCNPISGHATLYWYQQILGQGPKLLIQFQNNGVVDDSQLPKDRFSAERLKGVDSTLKIQPAKLEDSAVYLCASSSRLAGVDEQFFGPGTRLTVL.

This clone has a single count. The V and J genes are TRBV14 and TRBJ2-1; 11 bases align to TRBD2. Germline V CDR1 and CDR2: SGHDN, FVKESK. J lost 7 bases, V lost 4 bases, and 6 bases had no gene match. There are 15 residues in the CDR3. CDR3 protein: CASSPSGGPGNEQFF. CDR3 coding DNA: TGTGCCAGCAGCCCTAGCGGGGGGCCGGGGAATGAGCAGTTCTTC.

Notes on this clone: Sequence at one end of the junction differs from germline and may be a read error. The rearrangement links TRBV6-4 to TRBJ1-6; no reliable D call. The germline CDR1 and CDR2 sequences are MRHNA and SNTAGT. This CDR3 comprises 12 residues. The DNA of the CDR3 is TGTGCCAGTAGTGATGAGAGTTCACCCCTCCACTTT. Protein: CASSDESSPLHF.

The chain uses TRBV6-6 and TRBJ1-4; 10 positions agree with TRBD1. The CDR3 has 16 amino acids. V shed 5 bases and J 4 bases; nucleotides not matched to a gene: 7. Germline CDR1 reads MNHNY; CDR2 reads SVGAGI (reference sequence). The CDR3 region has the DNA TGTGCCAGCAGTGCCGGGACAGGGGTACTTAATGAAAAACTGTTTTTT. Translation: CASSAGTGVLNEKLFF.

V gene TRBV4-2 combines with J gene TRBJ2-1; 7 bases fit TRBD1. Germline V gene data show CDR1 as LGHNA and CDR2 as YNFKEQ. CDR3 length: 16 amino acids. V was clipped by 0 bases and J by 3 bases; unmatched bases: 5. The CDR3 DNA is TGTGCCAGCAGCCAAGATCTCAGGGGGTACTACAATGAGCAGTTCTTC. Residues: CASSQDLRGYYNEQFF.

This clone was picked up one time. This chain joins TRBV6-6 and TRBJ2-7, with 9 bases fitting TRBD1. The CDR3 extends over 14 amino acids. V was pared by 6 bases and J by 4 bases, with 7 bases of the junction left unmatched. Per the germline V gene, CDR1 is MNHNY and CDR2 is SVGAGI (reference sequence). CDR3 in DNA: TGTGCCAGCAGGCTCGGACAGGGGTCTTACGAGCAGTACTTC. Translation: CASRLGQGSYEQYF.

This chain uses TRBV29-1 with TRBJ1-1; 10 nucleotides match TRBD1. The CDR3 is made up of 12 amino acids. Germline trimming cut 6 bases from V and 4 bases from J; bases unmatched to any gene: 2. Germline-derived CDR1 and CDR2 are SQVTM and ANQGSEA. CDR3 residues: CSVDRGGTEAFF. The CDR3 DNA reads as TGCAGCGTGGACAGGGGGGGCACTGAAGCTTTCTTT.

The chain carries TRBV6-5 and TRBJ2-7; 8 bases fit TRBD2. After removal of 8 bases from V and 1 base from J, the junction contained 4 bases not matched to a gene. This CDR3 has 13 amino acids. Germline V gene sequence: CDR1 MNHEY, CDR2 SVGAGI. The CDR3 DNA is TGTGCCAGCCGGCAGCGGGGGTCCTACGAGCAGTACGTC. Amino acids: CASRQRGSYEQYV.

This chain connects TRBV28 to TRBJ1-2, with D possibly matching TRBD1 (5 bases). Germline-derived CDR1 and CDR2 are MDHEN and SYDVKM. V lost 7 bases to trimming and J lost 4 bases, with 16 bases between them. This CDR3 has 14 amino acids. DNA of the CDR3: TGTGCCAGCACCCTGGGGCTACACTCCTATGGCTACACCTTC. This gives the protein CASTLGLHSYGYTF.

The rearrangement links TRBV9 to TRBJ1-1; D perhaps matches TRBD1 (6 bases). The CDR3 consists of 14 residues. CDR1 and CDR2 from the germline V gene are SGDLS and YYNGEE. The germline V and J ends were trimmed by 0 bases and 5 bases, with 11 bases remaining between them. CDR3 DNA sequence: TGTGCCAGCAGCGTAGCGAGGGGGGGGACTGAAGCTTTCTTT. Translation: CASSVARGGTEAFF.

The gene calls are TRBV15 and TRBJ2-7; D may be TRBD2 (5 bases). The length of the CDR3 is 13 residues. V lost 0 bases, J lost 6 bases, and 9 bases lay in between. Germline CDR1 reads LNHNV; CDR2 reads YYDKDF (reference sequence). The CDR3 region has the DNA TGTGCCACCAGCAGAGATACGGGATCCGAGCAGTACGTC. Its translation: CATSRDTGSEQYV.

The rearrangement links TRBV10-1 to TRBJ1-5, with D possibly being TRBD1 (6 bases). The CDR3 spans 15 residues. The germline gives CDR1 WNHNN, CDR2 SYGVQD (reference sequence). V shed 2 bases and J shed 3 bases, with 11 bases lying between them. The CDR3 loop reads CASSERQGHNQPQHF. DNA of the CDR3: TGCGCCAGCAGTGAGAGGCAGGGGCACAATCAGCCCCAGCATTTT.